This T cell receptor (beta chain) was retrieved from a study of T cells in Graves' hyperthyroidism and ophthalmopathy (dated by TCRdb to the late 2010s). Study-wide context: Peripheral blood was collected at initial diagnosis, before any treatment. A discovery cohort of around 100 patients, about 43 with Graves' ophthalmopathy and under 60 with stable Graves' hyperthyroidism, was used to find distinguishing TCR V-J signatures. An independent validation cohort of fewer than 20 hyperthyroidism patients and 17 patients who later progressed to ophthalmopathy tested prospective prediction of ophthalmopathy. The 95 to 100 discovery patients were randomly divided into training and test sets at a 7:3 ratio. Thyroid tissue and blood T-cell repertoires from about six Graves' hyperthyroidism patients were also compared in the study. Following sampling, methimazole starting at 30 mg daily was given to hyperthyroidism patients, and high-dose intravenous methylprednisolone was given to ophthalmopathy patients. The paper reports TCR Vbeta CDR3 sequencing of 140 or so peripheral blood samples: 40 or so ophthalmopathy, approximately 74 hyperthyroidism and around 17 progressor patients. Broad study findings and their caveats: A 13 V-J signature model separated ophthalmopathy from stable hyperthyroidism, with nearly 90% sensitivity and around 84% specificity in cross-validation and 80%/75% in testing. During validation, the model predicted progression to ophthalmopathy a median of roughly 7.1 months ahead of onset, with 60% to 71% sensitivity and about 75% specificity. Blood samples also contained most of the expanded thyroid clonotypes (frequency above 0.001), which suggests that blood repertoires may reflect thyroid immune responses. Sample size was not statistically predetermined, and blinding of investigators to group allocation was not performed.

Of note for this clonotype: No cognate antigen has been identified for it. No quality values exist for individual bases; no much larger clone is one base distant.

Via the germline V gene, CDR1 is MGHRA and CDR2 YSYEKL. V trim: 0 bases; J trim: 4 bases; unmatched bases: 10. Counted from cysteine to phenylalanine, this CDR3 has 19 amino acids. Of the read, only the CDR3 DNA is kept; its 57 bases are in frame from base 1. Hyperthyroidism patients were aged 18 to 65 years and newly diagnosed, with disease duration of less than 2 months. The study excluded patients with uncontrolled infections, other autoimmune diseases, pregnancy or lactation. Clinical symptoms, serum thyroxine and TRAb, thyroid ultrasound, and orbital computed tomography formed the basis for the diagnoses. Blood from progressor patients was collected at the time of first diagnosis with hyperthyroidism, before any ophthalmopathy symptoms had appeared. PBMCs were separated from roughly 10 ml of fresh peripheral blood using Ficoll-Paque density gradient centrifugation. Progressor patients were defined as those initially diagnosed with Graves' hyperthyroidism in whom ophthalmopathy developed during follow-up. Total RNA was extracted with Trizol reagent, and quality was checked on an Agilent 2100 Bioanalyzer.

Amplification of TCR beta CDR3 regions was carried out from RNA transcripts. The first round of RT-PCR for the TCR CDR3 was performed with the HTBI primer set and the Qiagen OneStep RT-PCR kit. Libraries were constructed in a second round of multiplex PCR, after which size selection and purification were carried out. Sequencing of the libraries was done on an Illumina HiSeq2000 using paired-end 100 bp reads. On the authors' methods: Raw data were processed with SOAPnuke, discarding reads with adapters, uncalled bases, mean Phred below 15, or no exact constant-primer or identifier match. High-quality paired reads were merged using COPE v1.2.5, and each unique nucleotide sequence was defined as a clonotype. Clonotypes were aligned to IMGT TRBV, TRBD and TRBJ reference segments using MiTCR v1.1. The analysis was restricted to V-J combinations with a frequency above 0.0001, which together covered around 99% of the repertoires. A TCS score was defined as the ratio of F50 (clonal expansion) to E x V (chaos), with BLOSUM62-based TCRdist applied between CDR3 peptides within each V-J. Welch's t-statistics and random forest reduced fewer than 600 V-J features to around 14, which were used in a naive Bayes classifier (R e1071). TCRdb cleaned the public reads at Q25 with fastp, built clones with MiXCR and kept in-frame beta chains. Rows matching on CDR3 protein sequence are summarized as one entry with the most common DNA and genes. The V and J calls and clone size come from TCRdb's table, not from the authors' own analysis. The sample records around 250,000 distinct CDR3 sequences, about 15% of which are singletons. Of the sample, more than 10% is held by the ten largest clones.

The receptor chain draws on TRBV4-1 and TRBJ2-5; 14 nucleotides in the junction match TRBD2. This receptor was identified in a middle-aged woman with Graves' hyperthyroidism that later progressed to Graves' ophthalmopathy. The sequenced sample was blood. Here is the DNA: TGCGCCAGCAGCCAAGATCCGGCGACTAGCGGGAGGGCCAGAGAGACCCAGTACTTC. It translates as CASSQDPATSGRARETQYF.